This is a list of T cell receptor beta chains from one sample in a study. Using its own MiXCR run on the 5' RACE reads, TCRdb lists one record per CDR3 protein. The sample has 650 to 850 distinct CDR3 sequences, over 7.5% seen once. The sequenced material came from total memory T cells from blood PBMCs. Source of these receptors: a male donor with HIV. CDR3s include the opening cysteine and the closing phenylalanine or tryptophan. Each record gives: V gene, J gene, clone size, D gene, CDR3 DNA, CDR3 protein. A D gene is named only where the DNA matches it firmly. Clone size is stated in some rows and not others, as once, few, many or a class when expanded.

v_gene: TRBV12-3/TRBV12-4
j_gene: TRBJ2-1
abundance: .
d_gene: .
CDR3nt: TGTGCCAGCACCCAGAGTTACCGTCTTGTAAATGAGCAGTTCTTC
CDR3aa: CASTQSYRLVNEQFF

v_gene: TRBV6-1
j_gene: TRBJ2-1
abundance: large
d_gene: TRBD2
CDR3nt: TGTGCCACTCTCTGGGGGGGGGTCAATGAGCAGTTCTTC
CDR3aa: CATLWGGVNEQFF

v_gene: TRBV19
j_gene: TRBJ2-1
abundance: few
d_gene: .
CDR3nt: TGTGCCAGTAGTATCGGACTGGGGGTAAGGGGCTACAATGAGCAGTTCTTC
CDR3aa: CASSIGLGVRGYNEQFF

v_gene: TRBV30
j_gene: TRBJ2-1
abundance: few
d_gene: .
CDR3nt: TGTGCCTGGACTAAACAAGGGGGGACCAATGAGCAGTTCTTC
CDR3aa: CAWTKQGGTNEQFF

v_gene: TRBV13
j_gene: TRBJ1-1
abundance: large
d_gene: .
CDR3nt: TGTGCCAGCAGCCCTAATCATCCTAACACTGAAGCTTTCTTT
CDR3aa: CASSPNHPNTEAFF

v_gene: TRBV10-3
j_gene: TRBJ1-2
abundance: large
d_gene: TRBD1
CDR3nt: TGTGCCATCAGTGAGTCCTCAACAGGGGGCAACTATGGCTACACCTTC
CDR3aa: CAISESSTGGNYGYTF

v_gene: TRBV7-2
j_gene: TRBJ2-5
abundance: .
d_gene: .
CDR3nt: TGTGCCAGCAGCTTAACCCCTCAAGAGACCCAGTACTTC
CDR3aa: CASSLTPQETQYF

v_gene: TRBV6-5
j_gene: TRBJ1-1
abundance: large
d_gene: .
CDR3nt: TGTGCCAGCAGTTCGTTCGCCAGGGGAAGGACTGAAGCTTTCTTT
CDR3aa: CASSSFARGRTEAFF

v_gene: TRBV5-1
j_gene: TRBJ2-1
abundance: .
d_gene: TRBD1
CDR3nt: TGCGCCAGCAGCTCAGGACAGGGGGCTCGGGTATACAATGAGCAGTTCTTC
CDR3aa: CASSSGQGARVYNEQFF

v_gene: TRBV6-2/TRBV6-3
j_gene: TRBJ1-5
abundance: .
d_gene: TRBD1
CDR3nt: TGTGCCAGCAGCCGACAGGGGGCTGGGGAGCCCCAGCATTTT
CDR3aa: CASSRQGAGEPQHF

v_gene: TRBV15
j_gene: TRBJ1-2
abundance: .
d_gene: TRBD1
CDR3nt: TGTGCCACCAGCAGAGGACTGGGACAGGGGGCCCGCTACACCTTC
CDR3aa: CATSRGLGQGARYTF

v_gene: TRBV5-4
j_gene: TRBJ2-3
abundance: few
d_gene: .
CDR3nt: TGTGCCAGCAGCTTGGGAGGATTAAACACAGATACGCAGTATTTT
CDR3aa: CASSLGGLNTDTQYF

v_gene: TRBV10-3
j_gene: TRBJ2-1
abundance: few
d_gene: .
CDR3nt: TGTGCCACCAGAGGGGCTAAACAGGGACCGCAGGGCTACAATGAGCAGTTCTTC
CDR3aa: CATRGAKQGPQGYNEQFF

v_gene: TRBV5-1
j_gene: TRBJ2-3
abundance: large
d_gene: TRBD1
CDR3nt: TGCGCCAGCAGCTCGCCGGGACAGCGCACAGATACGCAGTATTTT
CDR3aa: CASSSPGQRTDTQYF

v_gene: TRBV11-3
j_gene: TRBJ2-4
abundance: .
d_gene: .
CDR3nt: TGTGCCAGCAGCTTAGGCCAAGGAGGGTCGGCCAAAAACATTCAGTACTTC
CDR3aa: CASSLGQGGSAKNIQYF